This T cell receptor beta chain comes out of a study of control samples from healthy donors and cancer patients (dated by TCRdb to about 2020). As for this clone: Its antigen specificity is not known. No much larger clone exists at a distance of one base, and base qualities are not known.

Trimming takes 1 base off V and 5 bases off J; junction bases not matched to a gene: 9. The CDR3 numbers 16 residues from cysteine through phenylalanine. CDR3 DNA only is kept here, 48 bases in frame from base 1. CDR1 GTSNPN and CDR2 SVGIG are derived from the germline V gene (reference sequence). Library construction relied on the immunoSEQ multiplex PCR assay. The table comes from immuneACCESS by way of TCRdb, which keeps in-frame sequences with V and J called. Part of the clones is missing from these tables; in studies checked, under half for an unresolved V gene and the rest for unknown reasons. This sample has 85,000 to 90,000 clones in its table, and roughly 86% of those were observed once. The ten largest clonotypes hold more than 20% of the sample.

The sequenced material came from blood. The sequence links TRBV30 to TRBJ2-5, with 11 junctional bases fitting TRBD2. This receptor was identified in a young man in good health. The DNA sequence is given as TGTGCCTGGAGTGCCTTTAGCGGGGGGGCATTTGAGACCCAGTACTTC. This is translated as CAWSAFSGGAFETQYF.